The present entry profiles one T cell receptor (beta chain) with its context. The data originate from a study of blood T cell repertoires in COVID-19. Study as a whole: Italy, Spain and the United States were the sources of the convalescent and acute COVID-19 samples. The analysed material was cDNA or gDNA that came from T cells, B-cell-depleted T cells, or PBMCs.

The table came from immunoSEQ multiplex PCR; TCRdb's copy has only in-frame clones and leaves some out. Found here are approximately 250,000 clones, more than 85% of them singletons; the top ten hold 5.2%. Patients from Seattle were sampled longitudinally, starting during active infection. The CDR3 totals 12 residues. V was cut by 5 bases and J by 9 bases, with 11 bases left in between. Germline values: CDR1 SGHNT, CDR2 YENEEA. This receptor was obtained from a woman aged 60-70 years with COVID-19, enrolled during active disease. The gene calls are TRBV11-3 and TRBJ2-1; D is ambiguous. The sequencing sample was made of peripheral blood. In DNA, the CDR3 is TGTGCCAGCAGCGCCGCGGTGGGTGAGCAGTTCTTC. Its protein product is CASSAAVGEQFF. Using reference TRBV11-3 and TRBJ2-1 for the parts outside the CDR3, the full variable domain is EAGVVQSPRYKIIEKKQPVAFWCNPISGHNTLYWYLQNLGQGPELLIRYENEEAVDDSQLPKDRFSAERLKGVDSTLKIQPAELGDSAVYLCASSAAVGEQFFGPGTRLTVL.